These 27 T cell receptor beta chains came from one sample sequenced in a study of monozygotic twins with inflammatory bowel disease. TCRdb reprocessed the 5' RACE reads, keeping one entry per CDR3 protein, no DNA. This sample's table reports roughly 120,000 distinct CDR3 sequences. Material: blood. The receptors were gathered from a human donor with ulcerative colitis or Crohn's disease, or a healthy co-twin of an affected twin (not recorded which).

CDR3 amino acids: CSARDFQRLANTGELFF. This chain joins TRBV20-1 and TRBJ2-2. This CDR3 comprises 17 residues. Germline V gives CDR1 DFQATT, CDR2 SNEGSKA (reference sequence).

V is TRBV20-1 and J is TRBJ1-1; TCRdb designates TRBD1, a call that cannot be tested without DNA. Germline loops: CDR1 DFQATT, CDR2 SNEGSKA (reference sequence). The CDR3 covers 13 residues. CDR3 region: CSAIRDRNTEAFF.

The genes are TRBV18 and TRBJ1-5; TCRdb's D gene call, TRBD1, goes unchecked for lack of DNA. This CDR3 comprises 15 residues. In germline, CDR1 is KGHSH, CDR2 LQKENI. CDR3 residues: CASSYGTGTAQPQHF.

The chain has TRBV4-1 and TRBJ2-7. CDR3 length: 14 residues. The germline CDR1 and CDR2 sequences are MGHRA and YSYEKL. The CDR3 sequence: CASSQDLGVYEQYF.

The chain employs TRBV6-1 and TRBJ1-5. The CDR3 has 16 amino acids. Per germline, CDR1 MNHNS and CDR2 SASEGT. This chain's CDR3 is CASSTLTERSNQPQHF.

This rearrangement joins TRBV6-1 to TRBJ2-7; as DNA is missing, the TRBD1 call by TCRdb cannot be tested. Germline CDR1 and CDR2: MNHNS and SASEGT. The CDR3 consists of 15 residues. CDR3 loop: CASRPWDRLGYEQYF.

The chain combines TRBV20-1 with TRBJ1-1; lacking DNA, the TRBD1 call made by TCRdb goes unchecked. The CDR3 runs to 13 residues. Looked up from germline, CDR1 is DFQATT and CDR2 is SNEGSKA (reference sequence). The CDR3 loop reads CSADQGWDTEAFF.

The CDR3 sequence is CASSLIYQGYNEQFF. The chain has TRBV5-4 and TRBJ2-1; TCRdb gives TRBD1 as the D gene, but with no DNA this cannot be confirmed. In germline, CDR1 is SGHNT, CDR2 YYREEE (reference sequence). CDR3 length: 15 amino acids.

This rearrangement joins TRBV20-1 to TRBJ2-1; absent DNA, TCRdb's TRBD1 call cannot be checked. CDR1 and CDR2 (germline): DFQATT, SNEGSKA (reference sequence). This CDR3 region has 14 residues. CDR3: CSARKGGGDNEQFF.

The chain has TRBV6-2 or TRBV6-3 and TRBJ2-1; there is no DNA to check the TCRdb D call of TRBD2. Germline CDR1 and CDR2: MNHEY and SVGEGT. The CDR3 is made up of 14 amino acids. The CDR3 loop reads CASSYGLAVNEQFF.

V usage is TRBV7-2 and J usage is TRBJ1-5. There are 14 residues in the CDR3. Germline lookup yields CDR1 SGHTA and CDR2 FQGNSA. CDR3 sequence reads: CASSPESGDQPQHF.

This chain connects TRBV18 to TRBJ1-1; TCRdb proposes TRBD1, but this gene call is untestable without DNA. Germline CDR1 KGHSH, CDR2 LQKENI. The CDR3 is made up of 15 amino acids. This CDR3 is CASSPNRAVDTEAFF.

This chain uses TRBV18 with TRBJ1-5. The V gene's germline CDR1 is KGHSH and CDR2 LQKENI. CDR3 length: 14 residues. The chain's CDR3 is CASSPGNSNQPQHF.

The chain joins TRBV12-3 or TRBV12-4 to TRBJ2-3. The CDR3 is 11 residues long. CDR3 in amino acids: CASSELGTQYF.

The V and J genes are TRBV7-9 and TRBJ2-7; absent DNA, TCRdb's TRBD2 call cannot be checked. Germline CDR1 reads SEHNR; CDR2 reads FQNEAQ (reference sequence). CDR3 length: 13 amino acids. Here the CDR3 reads CASSFYPQGEQYF. The whole variable domain, remainder taken from reference TRBV7-9 and TRBJ2-7, is DTGVSQNPRHKITKRGQNVTFRCDPISEHNRLYWYRQTLGQGPEFLTYFQNEAQLEKSRLLSDRFSAERPKGSFSTLEIQRTEQGDSAMYLCASSFYPQGEQYFGPGTRLTVT.

The CDR3 region is CASSFFGTAYEQYF. The chain is built from TRBV27 and TRBJ2-7. Per germline, CDR1 MNHEY and CDR2 SMNVEV (reference sequence). The CDR3 has 14 residues.

This rearrangement joins TRBV4-3 to TRBJ2-1; TCRdb picks TRBD1, but there is no DNA to check that call. The CDR3 is 14 amino acids. The germline V gene encodes CDR1 LGHNA and CDR2 YSLEER. Here the CDR3 reads CASSPQGGYNEQFF.

J is TRBJ2-5 and V is TRBV12-3 or TRBV12-4; checking the TCRdb D call of TRBD1 is not possible without DNA. The CDR3 has 16 residues. The CDR3 loop reads CASNPSQGAPAETQYF.

This chain joins TRBV28 and TRBJ2-7; TCRdb names TRBD2, which stays unverified in the absence of DNA. Germline V gives CDR1 MDHEN, CDR2 SYDVKM. There are 14 residues in the CDR3. The CDR3 sequence: CASSRLAEPSEQYF.

This sequence joins TRBV6-1 and TRBJ1-1; TCRdb designates TRBD1, a call that cannot be tested without DNA. Germline CDR1 is MNHNS and CDR2 is SASEGT. The CDR3 runs to 13 residues. The CDR3 region is CASIWGPNTEAFF.

V and J are TRBV7-2 and TRBJ2-3. Germline lookup yields CDR1 SGHTA and CDR2 FQGNSA. The CDR3 covers 14 residues. Here the CDR3 reads CASSVLGKDDTQYF.

V is TRBV7-2 and J is TRBJ2-3; TCRdb's assignment of TRBD2 cannot be checked, as there is no DNA. CDR3 length: 16 residues. Germline V CDR1 and CDR2: SGHTA, FQGNSA. CDR3 sequence: CASSPGLAGTSDTQYF.

V usage is TRBV6-1 and J usage is TRBJ1-5; TCRdb calls TRBD1, which cannot be checked without DNA. Per germline, CDR1 MNHNS and CDR2 SASEGT. This CDR3 is built from 16 residues. CDR3 residues: CASSAYRGGGNQPQHF.

The chain employs TRBV12-3 or TRBV12-4 and TRBJ1-2. This CDR3 region has 13 residues. CDR3 sequence reads: CASSLSGNYGYTF.

The chain combines TRBV5-1 with TRBJ1-1. CDR1 and CDR2 (germline): SGHRS, YFSETQ. This CDR3 comprises 16 residues. This CDR3 reads CASSLARGEMNTEAFF.

V is TRBV20-1 and J is TRBJ2-7. Germline V gives CDR1 DFQATT, CDR2 SNEGSKA (reference sequence). The CDR3 runs 12 residues. CDR3 protein: CSTQRGAYEQYF.

The CDR3 region is CASLDRGSDEQFF. The rearrangement links TRBV19 to TRBJ2-1; the D call from TCRdb, TRBD1, cannot be confirmed without DNA. Germline V gene sequence: CDR1 LNHDA, CDR2 SQIVND (reference sequence). The CDR3 is made up of 13 amino acids. The full variable domain, completed using reference TRBV19 and TRBJ2-1, is DGGITQSPKYLFRKEGQNVTLSCEQNLNHDAMYWYRQDPGQGLRLIYYSQIVNDFQKGDIAEGYSVSREKKESFPLTVTSAQKNPTAFYLCASLDRGSDEQFFGPGTRLTVL.